This T cell receptor (beta chain) originates from a study of blood T cell repertoires in COVID-19. Study-level information: Sites across the United States, Italy and Spain contributed samples from acute and convalescent COVID-19.

As handled by the study authors: Counts of nucleated cells, estimated from reference gene primer amplification, were obtained. Only in-frame clones appear in the TCRdb table, and some are missing; sequencing was by immunoSEQ multiplex PCR. The V and J calls and clone size come from that table; D and trimming were worked out from the DNA. The data show about 190,000 clones, around four fifths seen once. This CDR3 is built from 18 residues. The germline gives CDR1 SGHKS, CDR2 YYEKEE (reference sequence). V was clipped by 0 bases and J by 8 bases, with 23 bases between them. This chain links TRBV5-5 with TRBJ1-4; tentatively, D is TRBD1 (5 bases). This receptor was identified in a woman of 80 years or more with active or convalescent COVID-19. Sequencing input: peripheral blood. The CDR3 bases are TGTGCCAGCAGCTTGGCTTCCGGGGGTTGGGCCCCTGGGGAAAAACTGTTTTTT. It codes for CASSLASGGWAPGEKLFF.